This record looks at one T cell receptor beta chain sequence and its context. The antigen is undetermined. This entry belongs to a study of T cells in localized non-small cell lung cancer. Repertoires were generated with immunoSEQ multiplex PCR, while TCRdb's copy carries only in-frame clones and drops some. Counted here are some 41,000 clones, 65% to 90% occurring once; the ten biggest clones make up roughly 7.5%. CDR1 and CDR2 (germline): KGHSH, LQKENI. The CDR3 length is 15 residues. The V and J ends lost 3 bases and 1 base, in that order; junction bases with no gene match: 2. Whole-study findings and limits: The greatest T cell clonality was found in uninvolved adjacent lung (higher than in tumor). Those with higher blood T cell density had longer overall survival. Only one tumor region was sequenced, so heterogeneity remains possible. Within adjacent lung there appeared a median approximately 60 of the top 100 tumor clones.

The sample consisted of PBMCs, taken before any cancer treatment. The gene calls are TRBV18 and TRBJ2-2, with 7 nucleotides matching TRBD1. The sequence derives from a man aged 40 to 69 with stage II lung adenocarcinoma. In DNA, the CDR3 is TGTGCCAGCTCACCCGACAGGGTGAACACCGGGGAGCTGTTTTTT. Its protein product is CASSPDRVNTGELFF.